What follows is one T cell receptor beta chain and its context. This table comes from immunoSEQ multiplex PCR, and its TCRdb copy is limited to in-frame clones, with some not included. The table records thousands of clones, about 88% of them present only once. This specimen comes from a study of tumor T cells in aggressive B-cell lymphoma. The CDR3 spans 17 residues. Germline assignment: CDR1 SGHAT and CDR2 FQDESV (reference sequence). This receptor was taken from an adult with diffuse large B cell lymphoma. The chain joins TRBV11-1 to TRBJ2-5, with 11 bases aligning to TRBD2. The J call is in doubt because the DNA end fits TRBJ2-7 better. Sequencing was carried out using tumor tissue. The chain's CDR3 is CASSPAQLAGDWYEQYF. The DNA of the CDR3 is TGTGCCAGCAGCCCAGCGCAACTAGCGGGGGATTGGTACGAGCAGTACTTC.